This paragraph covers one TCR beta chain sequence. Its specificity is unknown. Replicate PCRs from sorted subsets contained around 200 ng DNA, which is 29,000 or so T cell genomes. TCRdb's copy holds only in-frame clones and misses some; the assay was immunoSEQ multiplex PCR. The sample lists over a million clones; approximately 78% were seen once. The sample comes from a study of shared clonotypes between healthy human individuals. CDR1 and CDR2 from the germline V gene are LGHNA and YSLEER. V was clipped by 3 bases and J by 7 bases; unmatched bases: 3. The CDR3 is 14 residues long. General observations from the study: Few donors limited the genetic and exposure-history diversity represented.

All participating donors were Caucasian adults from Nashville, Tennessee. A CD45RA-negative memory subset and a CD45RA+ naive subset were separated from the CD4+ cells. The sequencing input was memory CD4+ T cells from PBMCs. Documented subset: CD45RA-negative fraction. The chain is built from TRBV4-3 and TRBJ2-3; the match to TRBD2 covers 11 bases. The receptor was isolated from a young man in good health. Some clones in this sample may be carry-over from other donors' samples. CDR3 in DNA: TGCGCCAGCAGCCAGGGGACTAGCGGTAATACGCAGTATTTT. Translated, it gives CASSQGTSGNTQYF.